This entry describes one TCR beta chain. Its binding antigen is unknown. No clone much larger than this one lies a single base away; base qualities are absent. The trial excluded patients who had a history of autoimmune disease or who were on systemic immunosuppression. In every dose cohort, peripheral blood was drawn for TCR sequencing at baseline, cycle 4 day 1, and cycle 7 day 1. Samples were obtained from an open-label, multicenter, first-in-human phase I dose-escalation trial of ivuxolimab. Adults with locally advanced or metastatic melanoma, renal cell, hepatocellular, or head and neck squamous cell carcinoma were enrolled in the trial. Before TCR sequencing, CD4+ T cells and CD8+ T cells from peripheral blood were sorted into separate populations. This specimen belongs to a study of OX40 agonist ivuxolimab in advanced cancers. Broadly, across the study: Ivuxolimab was an agonistic, fully human IgG2 monoclonal antibody directed against OX40 (CD134), a costimulatory receptor. Intravenous ivuxolimab was administered to patients every 2 weeks at six dose levels: 0.01, 0.1, 0.3, 1.5, 3 and 10 mg/kg. Among the roughly 50 dose-escalation patients, 19 had hepatocellular carcinoma, 15 melanoma, 9 renal cell carcinoma and 9 head and neck cancer. In the dose-escalation cohort, 65% to 85% of patients were male, and the mean age was roughly 60 years with a range of roughly 20 to 79. Prior anti-PD-1, anti-PD-L1 or anti-CTLA-4 therapy was permitted, and 40% to 50% of dose-escalation patients had received checkpoint inhibitors. Partial responses occurred in three dose-escalation patients, of whom one had hepatocellular carcinoma and two had cutaneous melanoma. Peripheral TCRbeta sequencing aimed to test whether ivuxolimab altered TCR sequence diversity and caused clonal T-cell expansion. The paper covers the monotherapy dose-escalation part of the phase I ivuxolimab trial, which included N of about 50 patients. General findings and caveats noted by the study authors: In the 0.1-3.0 mg/kg groups, partial responders had among the lowest normalized peripheral clonal expansion, particularly in CD8+ T cells. At doses from 0.1 to 3.0 mg/kg, clonal expansion was seen in both CD4+ and CD8+ blood T cells between baseline and week 6. After ivuxolimab, CD8+ T cells had more expanded clones than CD4+ T cells on average. The antigen specificity of the peripheral T cells that underwent clonal expansion was not determined. Low levels of normalized T-cell clonal expansion were also seen in some patients who did not respond.

There are 12 amino acids in the CDR3, from cysteine to phenylalanine inclusive. Only the CDR3 portion is preserved as DNA: 36 bases, with reading frame beginning at the first base. CDR1 SGHNT and CDR2 YENEEA are derived from the germline V gene. Between the V and J ends, shortened by 4 bases and 4 bases respectively, the junction contains 6 bases. Genomic DNA was isolated from the sorted cells so that the TCRbeta CDR3 region could be sequenced. The immunoSEQ Assay was used for sequencing of TCRbeta CDR3 regions. As stored in TCRdb, this immuneACCESS dataset retains in-frame rearrangements with V and J assigned. A fraction of the clones does not appear; measured against another copy, unresolved V genes explain less than half of the discrepancy, and the remainder lacks a known reason. For this sample there are some 70,000 clones; roughly four fifths appear just once. The ten largest clones take up roughly 2.4% of the sample.

The V and J segments used are TRBV11-3 and TRBJ2-3; the D segment cannot be called with confidence. The sequencing used CD4+ or CD8+ T cells sorted from blood, collected in a trial of the OX40 agonist ivuxolimab. This TCR was sampled from an adult with an advanced solid tumor such as melanoma, head and neck, liver or kidney cancer. The CDR3 protein is CASSSPADTQYF. The nucleotide sequence reads as follows: TGTGCCAGCAGCTCTCCGGCAGATACGCAGTATTTT.